The next 15 T cell receptor beta chains were all read from a single sample in a study of blood T cells in healthy people across ages. A second PCR of 7 to 11 cycles used a sample-barcoded 5' primer and a J-beta primer mix. TCRdb recomputed calls from the 5' RACE reads with MiXCR, one row per CDR3 protein. The repertoire holds approximately 810,000 distinct CDR3 sequences, under 35% seen once, with around 16% in the top ten. The sample taken for sequencing was blood. Receptors originate from a woman of 80 years or more in good health.

This clonotype was recorded at least ten times. The CDR3 DNA reads TGCAGCGTGGCTAGCGGGGCCAGCTCCTACAATGAGCAGTTCTTC. Protein sequence: CSVASGASSYNEQFF. This chain connects TRBV29-1 to TRBJ2-1, with 9 positions matching TRBD2. Germline CDR1 and CDR2: SQVTM and ANQGSEA. The V segment lost 6 bases and the J segment 0 bases; nucleotides outside the gene matches: 6. CDR3 length: 15 residues.

The chain uses TRBV7-2 and TRBJ2-3, with D possibly being TRBD2 (5 bases). Germline-derived CDR1 and CDR2 are SGHTA and FQGNSA. Trimming stripped 5 bases from V and 0 bases from J, with 18 bases between. The CDR3 is 17 amino acids. The DNA for the CDR3 is TGTGCCAGCAGCCGCGACTTGAGGAGCGGAAGCACAGATACGCAGTATTTT. It codes for CASSRDLRSGSTDTQYF. Based on the CDR3 plus reference TRBV7-2 and TRBJ2-3, the full variable domain is GAGVSQSPSNKVTEKGKDVELRCDPISGHTALYWYRQSLGQGLEFLIYFQGNSAPDKSGLPSDRFSAERTGGSVSTLTIQRTQQEDSAVYLCASSRDLRSGSTDTQYFGPGTRLTVL.

Worth noting for this clonotype: Mismatch with germline at one junction end may stem from a read error. V gene TRBV3-1 combines with J gene TRBJ1-5, with 10 bases identical to TRBD1. Per the germline V gene, CDR1 is LGHDT and CDR2 is YNNKEL (reference sequence). The CDR3 totals 15 residues. In DNA form, the CDR3 reads TGCGCCAGCAGCGGACAGGGGGTGTTGAATCAGCCCCAGCATTTT. Its translation is CASSGQGVLNQPQHF.

In the case of this clonotype: A clone one base away is much larger, so this may be a read error. This chain links TRBV5-1 with TRBJ2-4; 10 bases agree with TRBD2. The J call may be faulty, since TRBJ2-5 better matches the DNA end. This CDR3 comprises 16 residues. From germline, CDR1 is SGHRS and CDR2 YFSETQ. The CDR3, as DNA: TGCGCCAGCAGCTCGGGAGGGCCTAGCGGGGGAGAGACCCAGTACTTC. Translated: CASSSGGPSGGETQYF.

Details on this clonotype: The conserved final phenylalanine or tryptophan is absent from the CDR3, which likely points to a read error. J is TRBJ2-4 and V is TRBV9; 12 nucleotides align to TRBD2. Matching the DNA end better, TRBJ2-5 makes the J call doubtful. In germline, CDR1 is SGDLS, CDR2 YYNGEE. The length of the CDR3 is 15 residues. The CDR3 loop is CASSVGLAGPETQYC. The CDR3, as DNA: TGTGCCAGCAGCGTCGGACTAGCGGGGCCAGAGACCCAGTACTGC.

The CDR3: CASSWTAEPLHF. For the CDR3, the DNA is TGTGCCAGCAGCTGGACCGCGGAGCCCCTCCACTTT. The chain joins TRBV2 to TRBJ1-6; D is unclear. The germline V and J ends were trimmed by 6 bases and 13 bases, with 13 bases remaining between them. This CDR3 is built from 12 residues. Germline loops: CDR1 SNHLY, CDR2 FYNNEI. Filled out from reference TRBV2 and TRBJ1-6, the complete variable domain reads EPEVTQTPSHQVTQMGQEVILRCVPISNHLYFYWYRQILGQKVEFLVSFYNNEISEKSEIFDDQFSVERPDGSNFTLKIRSTKLEDSAMYFCASSWTAEPLHFGNGTRLTVT.

The chain links TRBV30 to TRBJ1-2; TRBD1 matches 9 bases. V was clipped by 8 bases and J by 4 bases; unmatched bases: 11. From germline, CDR1 is GTSNPN and CDR2 SVGIG (reference sequence). The CDR3 has 14 amino acids. The CDR3 nucleotides read TGTGCCCAGAACCCGGGACAGGGCCTCTATGGCTACACCTTC. Amino acids: CAQNPGQGLYGYTF.

The chain couples TRBV30 to TRBJ1-5, with 12 bases fitting TRBD1. V lost 4 bases, J lost 1 base, and 11 bases stayed unmatched. Germline values: CDR1 GTSNPN, CDR2 SVGIG (reference sequence). This CDR3 comprises 18 residues. The CDR3 DNA reads as TGTGCCTGGACCCGTCCCGGGACAGGGGGCATCAGCAATCAGCCCCAGCATTTT. Translation gives CAWTRPGTGGISNQPQHF.

The chain's CDR3 is CASSSLGPQETQYF. CDR3 bases: TGTGCCAGCAGTTCGTTGGGACCACAAGAGACCCAGTACTTC. The rearrangement links TRBV27 to TRBJ2-4; D is tentatively TRBD1 or TRBD2 (5 bases each). The J call may be incorrect, as the DNA end agrees better with TRBJ2-5. The CDR3 extends over 14 amino acids. Per germline, CDR1 MNHEY and CDR2 SMNVEV (reference sequence).

The CDR3 bases are TGTGCCAGCAGCCAAGATACGGAGGGATTGAGGTCTGAAGCTTTCTTT. Its translation is CASSQDTEGLRSEAFF. This sequence joins TRBV4-2 and TRBJ1-1; D gene ambiguous. V was shortened by 0 bases and J by 6 bases, with 17 bases between the two germline ends. This CDR3 region has 16 residues. Germline V gives CDR1 LGHNA, CDR2 YNFKEQ.

As to this clonotype: The junction does not match germline at one end; this may be a read error. This sequence joins TRBV12-3 or TRBV12-4 and TRBJ2-3; D possibly uses TRBD1 or TRBD2 (5 bases each). The CDR3 loop spans 16 amino acids. This CDR3 reads CASRDTPGPALDTQYF. Here the CDR3 DNA reads TGTGCCAGCCGGGATACGCCGGGACCAGCGTTAGATACGCAATATTTT.

The chain joins TRBV5-1 to TRBJ2-7, with D unclear. The CDR3 has 15 amino acids. V lost 0 bases to trimming and J lost 3 bases, with 13 bases between them. From germline, CDR1 is SGHRS and CDR2 YFSETQ. The CDR3 region is CASSLDPDAIYEQYF. In DNA, the CDR3 is TGCGCCAGCAGCTTGGACCCGGACGCGATCTACGAGCAGTACTTC.

This clonotype has ten or more counts. This chain joins TRBV6-5 and TRBJ2-7, with 9 bases identical to TRBD1. In germline, CDR1 is MNHEY, CDR2 SVGAGI. V was clipped by 7 bases and J by 8 bases; unmatched bases: 9. The CDR3 consists of 13 residues. CDR3 coding DNA: TGTGCCAGCAAGGGGACAGGGAGTAATCAGCAGTACTTC. This translates into CASKGTGSNQQYF.

This clonotype has just a few counts. The CDR3 protein is CASSSSDRGDPYNEQFF. The CDR3 bases are TGCGCCAGCAGCTCCTCGGACAGGGGGGATCCCTACAATGAGCAGTTCTTC. The chain couples TRBV5-1 to TRBJ2-1; 10 nucleotides agree with TRBD1. Germline V gene lookup returns CDR1 SGHRS and CDR2 YFSETQ. With V trimmed by 3 bases and J by 2 bases, 8 bases remained unmatched. CDR3 size: 17 residues.

This clonotype was counted ten times or more. The rearrangement uses TRBV6-6 and TRBJ1-1; D unresolved. This CDR3 has 13 amino acids. V shed 7 bases and J shed 11 bases, with 20 bases lying between them. In germline, CDR1 is MNHNY, CDR2 SVGAGI (reference sequence). The CDR3 loop reads CASTPSAGRRAFF. The CDR3 bases are TGTGCCAGCACCCCCTCGGCCGGACGTAGGGCTTTCTTT.